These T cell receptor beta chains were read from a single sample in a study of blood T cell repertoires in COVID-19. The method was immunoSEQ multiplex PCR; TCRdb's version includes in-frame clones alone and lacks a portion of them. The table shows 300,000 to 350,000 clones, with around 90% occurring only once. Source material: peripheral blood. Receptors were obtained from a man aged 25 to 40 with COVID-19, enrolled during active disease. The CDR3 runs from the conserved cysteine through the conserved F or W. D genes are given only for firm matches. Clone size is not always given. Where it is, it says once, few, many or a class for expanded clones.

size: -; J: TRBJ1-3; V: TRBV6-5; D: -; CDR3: CASSLENNSGNTIYF; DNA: TGTGCCAGCTCCCTAGAAAATAACTCTGGAAACACCATATATTTT
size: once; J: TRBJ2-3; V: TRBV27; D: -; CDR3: CASSDTGVTQYF; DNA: TGTGCCAGCAGTGACACGGGAGTGACGCAGTATTTT
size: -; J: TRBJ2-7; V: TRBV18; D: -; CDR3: CASSRAGGSYEQYF; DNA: TGTGCCAGCTCACGGGCCGGGGGTTCCTACGAGCAGTACTTC
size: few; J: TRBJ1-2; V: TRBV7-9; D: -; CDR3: CASSFSPGQRGQGYTF; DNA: TGTGCCAGCAGCTTTTCTCCAGGGCAGCGGGGGCAGGGCTACACCTTC
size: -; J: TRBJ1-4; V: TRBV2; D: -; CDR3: CASSVGGAQREKLFF; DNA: TGTGCCAGCAGTGTAGGAGGAGCCCAGAGGGAAAAACTGTTTTTT
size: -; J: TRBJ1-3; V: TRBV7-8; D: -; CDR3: CASSLAAGNSGNTIYF; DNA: TGTGCCAGCAGCTTAGCTGCAGGAAACTCTGGAAACACCATATATTTT
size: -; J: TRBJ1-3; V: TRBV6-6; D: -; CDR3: CASSSREAGNTIYF; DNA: TGTGCCAGCAGCTCCCGGGAGGCTGGAAACACCATATATTTT
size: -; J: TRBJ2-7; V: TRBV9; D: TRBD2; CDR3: CASSAPGTSGSYEQYF; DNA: TGTGCCAGCAGCGCGCCGGGGACTAGCGGATCCTACGAGCAGTACTTC
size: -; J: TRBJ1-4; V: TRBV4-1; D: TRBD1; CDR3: CASSQGQGAAEKLFF; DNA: TGCGCCAGCAGCCAAGGACAGGGGGCAGCCGAAAAACTGTTTTTT
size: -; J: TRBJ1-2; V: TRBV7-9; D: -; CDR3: CASSLGRSGDYGYTF; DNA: TGTGCCAGCAGCTTAGGGCGGTCAGGGGACTATGGCTACACCTTC
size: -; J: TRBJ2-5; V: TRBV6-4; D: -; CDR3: CASSRQERETQYF; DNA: TGTGCCAGCAGTAGACAGGAGAGAGAGACCCAGTACTTC
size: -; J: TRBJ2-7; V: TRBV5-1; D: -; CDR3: CASSLAVGGVYEQYF; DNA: TGCGCCAGCAGCTTGGCCGTAGGAGGGGTCTACGAGCAGTACTTC
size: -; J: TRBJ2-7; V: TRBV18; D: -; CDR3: CASSQDGVRNEQYF; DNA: TGTGCCAGCTCACAAGACGGGGTTCGGAACGAGCAGTACTTC
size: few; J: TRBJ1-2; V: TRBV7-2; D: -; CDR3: CASSLRTEPYGYTF; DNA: TGTGCCAGCAGCCTCCGGACAGAACCTTATGGCTACACCTTC
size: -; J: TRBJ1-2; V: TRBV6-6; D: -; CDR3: CASKTGVYGYTF; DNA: TGTGCCAGCAAGACAGGCGTCTATGGCTACACCTTC
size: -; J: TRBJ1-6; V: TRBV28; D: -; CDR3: CASSFETVGNSPLHF; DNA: TGTGCCAGCAGTTTTGAGACAGTCGGTAATTCACCCCTCCACTTT
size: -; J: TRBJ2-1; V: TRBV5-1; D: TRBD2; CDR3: CASSSSMTSGGYNEQFF; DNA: TGCGCCAGCAGCTCCTCCATGACTAGCGGGGGCTACAATGAGCAGTTCTTC
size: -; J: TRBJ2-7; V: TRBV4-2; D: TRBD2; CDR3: CASSPDGLAGGGFYEQYF; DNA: TGTGCCAGCAGCCCCGATGGACTAGCGGGAGGCGGGTTCTACGAGCAGTACTTC
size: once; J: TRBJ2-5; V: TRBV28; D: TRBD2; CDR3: CASRRDYRPRETQYF; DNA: TGTGCCAGCAGGCGGGACTACCGTCCAAGGGAGACCCAGTACTTC
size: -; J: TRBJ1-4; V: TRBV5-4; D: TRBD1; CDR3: CASGLASTGRLEKLFF; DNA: TGTGCCAGCGGCCTCGCTTCGACAGGGAGATTAGAAAAACTGTTTTTT
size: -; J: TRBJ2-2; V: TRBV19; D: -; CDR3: CASTTGLFVTGELFF; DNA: TGTGCCAGTACGACTGGCCTATTTGTGACCGGGGAGCTGTTTTTT
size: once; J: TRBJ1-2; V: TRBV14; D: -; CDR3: CASSQLPTDGYTF; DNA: TGTGCCAGCAGCCAACTCCCGACAGATGGCTACACCTTC
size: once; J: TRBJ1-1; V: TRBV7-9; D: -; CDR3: CASSSLVPEAFF; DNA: TGTGCCAGCAGTTCACTTGTCCCTGAAGCTTTCTTT
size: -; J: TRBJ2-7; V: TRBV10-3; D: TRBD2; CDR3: CATSTSGGADEQYF; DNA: TGTGCCACCTCGACTAGCGGGGGGGCAGACGAGCAGTACTTC
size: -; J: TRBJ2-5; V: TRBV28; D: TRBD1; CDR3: CASNQGQGGTQYF; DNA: TGTGCCAGCAACCAGGGACAGGGAGGGACCCAGTACTTC
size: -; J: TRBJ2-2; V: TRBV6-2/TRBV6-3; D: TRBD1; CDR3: CASSGGKGQLDTGELFF; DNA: TGTGCCAGCAGTGGGGGTAAGGGACAGCTAGACACCGGGGAGCTGTTTTTT
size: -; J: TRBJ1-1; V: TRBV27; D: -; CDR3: CASSLSAGLNTEAFF; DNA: TGTGCCAGCAGTTTATCGGCAGGTTTGAACACTGAAGCTTTCTTT
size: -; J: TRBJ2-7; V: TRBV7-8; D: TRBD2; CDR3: CASSPLAGSTYEQYF; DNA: TGTGCCAGCAGCCCCTTAGCGGGGTCAACCTACGAGCAGTACTTC
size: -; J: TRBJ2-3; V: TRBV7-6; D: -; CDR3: CASSPGLRADTQYF; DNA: TGTGCCAGCAGCCCGGGACTCCGAGCGGATACGCAGTATTTT
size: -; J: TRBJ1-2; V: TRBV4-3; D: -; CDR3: CASSQASTANYGYTF; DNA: TGCGCCAGCAGCCAAGCGTCGACAGCTAACTATGGCTACACCTTC
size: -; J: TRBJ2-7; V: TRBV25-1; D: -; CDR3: CASSEGGAGSSYEQYF; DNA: TGTGCCAGCAGTGAGGGTGGGGCGGGGAGCTCCTACGAGCAGTACTTC